The 27 T cell receptor beta chains reported below all come from one sample, sequenced in a study of blood T cell repertoires in COVID-19. Produced via immunoSEQ multiplex PCR; TCRdb's table is partial and in-frame only. The data show over 30,000 clones, around 82% seen once. Sequencing used peripheral blood. Source of these receptors: a man aged 80 or over with active or convalescent COVID-19.

The chain joins TRBV24-1 to TRBJ2-2; 7 bases map to TRBD1. The CDR3 has 16 amino acids. The germline V gene has CDR1 KGHDR and CDR2 SFDVKD. V gave up 3 bases and J gave up 6 bases; unmatched junction bases: 9. CDR3 residues: CATSDGETGVPGELFF. The CDR3 DNA reads as TGTGCCACCAGTGATGGGGAAACAGGGGTTCCCGGGGAGCTGTTTTTT.

This rearrangement joins TRBV5-1 to TRBJ2-3, with 10 positions matching TRBD2. Germline assignment: CDR1 SGHRS and CDR2 YFSETQ. This CDR3 has 15 residues. The V gene end was trimmed by 2 bases and the J gene end by 5 bases; junction bases not matched to a gene: 5. The CDR3 sequence: CASSFGTSDQDTQYF. CDR3 nucleotide sequence: TGCGCCAGCAGCTTCGGGACTAGCGATCAAGATACGCAGTATTTT.

The chain couples TRBV19 to TRBJ1-6; D ambiguous. Germline CDR1 reads LNHDA; CDR2 reads SQIVND (reference sequence). This CDR3 has 13 amino acids. V lost 3 bases, J lost 7 bases, and 7 bases lay in between. CDR3: CASSIFPNSPLHF. The DNA for the CDR3 is TGTGCCAGTAGTATTTTCCCGAATTCACCCCTCCACTTT.

The chain is built from TRBV12-5 and TRBJ2-1; the D gene is possibly TRBD1 (5 bases). V was cut by 2 bases and J by 4 bases, with 15 bases left in between. CDR1 LGHNT and CDR2 FRNRAP come from the germline V gene. The CDR3 runs 16 residues. CDR3 nucleotide sequence: TGTGCTAGTGGTTTGCCTCCGACTGCAGGGTACAATGAGCAGTTCTTC. Protein product: CASGLPPTAGYNEQFF.

The gene calls are TRBV28 and TRBJ2-7; D perhaps matches TRBD1 (6 bases). The CDR3 consists of 14 residues. Germline CDR1 reads MDHEN; CDR2 reads SYDVKM. Trimming removed 5 bases at V and 0 bases at J, with 11 bases between. Here the CDR3 reads CASSRTASSYEQYF. In DNA, the CDR3 is TGTGCCAGCAGTCGGACAGCGAGCTCCTACGAGCAGTACTTC. The entire variable domain, with the rest obtained from reference TRBV28 and TRBJ2-7, is as follows: DVKVTQSSRYLVKRTGEKVFLECVQDMDHENMFWYRQDPGLGLRLIYFSYDVKMKEKGDIPEGYSVSREKKERFSLILESASTNQTSMYLCASSRTASSYEQYFGPGTRLTVT.

On this clone itself: Other DNA sequences in this specimen translate into the identical CDR3. V usage is TRBV19 and J usage is TRBJ1-5, with 9 bases lining up with TRBD1. V trimming: 4 bases; J trimming: 6 bases; junction bases outside the gene matches: 7. CDR1 LNHDA and CDR2 SQIVND come from the germline V gene (reference sequence). The CDR3 contains 15 residues. DNA of the CDR3: TGTGCCAGTAGTACCCCGGGACAGGGAACTCAGCCCCAGCATTTT. Protein sequence: CASSTPGQGTQPQHF.

The V and J genes are TRBV7-9 and TRBJ2-7; 7 nucleotides line up with TRBD1. Germline assignment: CDR1 SEHNR and CDR2 FQNEAQ (reference sequence). The CDR3 loop spans 13 amino acids. V gave up 3 bases and J gave up 2 bases; unmatched junction bases: 1. The CDR3 here is CASSFTGAYEQYF. As DNA, the CDR3 is TGTGCCAGCAGCTTCACAGGGGCCTACGAGCAGTACTTC.

V is TRBV19 and J is TRBJ2-7; 12 bases map to TRBD2. With 9 bases clipped from V and 2 bases from J, the junction kept 5 bases outside the gene matches. This CDR3 is built from 14 residues. The germline V gene has CDR1 LNHDA and CDR2 SQIVND (reference sequence). DNA for the CDR3: TGTGCCAGCAGACTAGCGGGAGATACCTACGAGCAGTACTTC. Translating it yields CASRLAGDTYEQYF.

As DNA, the CDR3 is TGTGCCAGCAGTATAACGACACTAGAGGTGTTTTTT. Translated: CASSITTLEVFF. This rearrangement joins TRBV28 to TRBJ1-4, with D hard to call. CDR1 is MDHEN and CDR2 is SYDVKM in the germline V gene. This CDR3 has 12 residues. V lost 5 bases and J 15 bases, leaving 16 bases between the germline ends.

With respect to this clone: No DNA is shown, since the ends of the CDR3 on it are uncertain; the CDR3 is the one TCRdb lists. The chain joins TRBV27 to TRBJ1-1. Both ends counted, the CDR3 spans 16 residues. CDR1 and CDR2 (germline): MNHEY, SMNVEV (reference sequence). The CDR3 reads CASSFSFWRREGEAFF.

This chain uses TRBV5-1 with TRBJ2-3; TRBD1 agrees at 8 bases. CDR3 length: 14 amino acids. Trimming took 7 bases from V and 4 from J; bases not matched to a gene: 8. In germline, CDR1 is SGHRS, CDR2 YFSETQ. The CDR3 coding sequence is TGCGCCAGCCGTAAGCAGGGGGCTTCAGATACGCAGTATTTT. It translates to CASRKQGASDTQYF.

The chain carries TRBV30 and TRBJ1-3; D is unclear. Between the trimmed V and J ends, which lost 0 bases and 0 bases, there was a span of 6 bases. CDR3 size: 14 residues. CDR1 and CDR2 from the germline V gene are GTSNPN and SVGIG (reference sequence). The CDR3 coding sequence is TGTGCCTGGAGTGTATCCAGCTCTGGAAACACCATATATTTT. Amino acid sequence: CAWSVSSSGNTIYF.

This chain links TRBV4-1 with TRBJ2-1, with 8 bases that match TRBD2. Germline loops: CDR1 MGHRA, CDR2 YSYEKL. CDR3 length: 16 amino acids. The trim removed 3 bases at V and 0 bases at J, leaving 4 bases unmatched. The CDR3 sequence is CASSHLSGSSYNEQFF. CDR3 DNA sequence: TGCGCCAGCAGCCATCTCAGCGGGAGCTCCTACAATGAGCAGTTCTTC.

J is TRBJ2-3 and V is TRBV2, with 12 nucleotides matching TRBD2. The V segment lost 4 bases and the J segment 3 bases; nucleotides outside the gene matches: 8. The CDR3 is made up of 17 amino acids. Germline CDR1 reads SNHLY; CDR2 reads FYNNEI. The CDR3 DNA follows: TGTGCCAGCAGTGGGTCTAGCGGGAGGGGTGGTACAGATACGCAGTATTTT. This gives the protein CASSGSSGRGGTDTQYF.

The chain is built from TRBV5-1 and TRBJ1-1; D perhaps matches TRBD1 (5 bases). Germline lookup yields CDR1 SGHRS and CDR2 YFSETQ. Trimming removed 2 bases from V and 3 bases from J, with 11 bases in between. This CDR3 spans 14 amino acids. In DNA, the CDR3 is TGCGCCAGCAGCTTAGGAGGGGTACACACTGAAGCTTTCTTT. This codes for CASSLGGVHTEAFF.

The CDR3 sequence: CASSPNDRTDTEAFF. The CDR3 coding sequence is TGTGCCAGCAGCCCAAATGACAGAACCGACACTGAAGCTTTCTTT. The chain is built from TRBV11-1 and TRBJ1-1, with D possibly TRBD1 on 5 matching bases. Germline V gene data show CDR1 as SGHAT and CDR2 as FQDESV (reference sequence). The CDR3 spans 15 residues. Between the trimmed V and J ends, which lost 5 bases and 3 bases, there was a span of 16 bases.

The chain has TRBV28 and TRBJ2-7; 7 nucleotides agree with TRBD1. There are 12 residues in the CDR3. Germline V CDR1 and CDR2: MDHEN, SYDVKM. After removal of 8 bases from V and 1 base from J, the junction contained 2 bases not matched to a gene. CDR3 nucleotide sequence: TGTGCCAGCCAGGGACAGTCCTACGAGCAGTACTTC. Translation gives CASQGQSYEQYF. The full variable domain, rest sourced from reference TRBV28 and TRBJ2-7, is DVKVTQSSRYLVKRTGEKVFLECVQDMDHENMFWYRQDPGLGLRLIYFSYDVKMKEKGDIPEGYSVSREKKERFSLILESASTNQTSMYLCASQGQSYEQYFGPGTRLTVT.

This clone was seen a handful of times. This sequence joins TRBV15 and TRBJ2-3; D unclear. V was shortened by 0 bases and J by 3 bases, with 19 bases between the two germline ends. The CDR3 totals 18 residues. The germline V gene has CDR1 LNHNV and CDR2 YYDKDF (reference sequence). The CDR3 coding sequence is TGTGCCACCAGCAGAGACAAACCCGTCCCCTTACGGACAGATACGCAGTATTTT. It encodes CATSRDKPVPLRTDTQYF.

The rearrangement uses TRBV2 and TRBJ2-5; 9 bases are shared with TRBD2. Germline trimming cut 4 bases from V and 2 bases from J; bases unmatched to any gene: 5. Germline values: CDR1 SNHLY, CDR2 FYNNEI. The CDR3 contains 15 residues. The CDR3 loop is CASSAGLAAQETQYF. The CDR3 DNA follows: TGTGCCAGCAGTGCGGGACTAGCAGCTCAAGAGACCCAGTACTTC.

This clone showed up many times. The V call is TRBV14, the J call TRBJ2-1; D is ambiguous. The length of the CDR3 is 16 residues. Trimming cost V 0 bases and J 3 bases, with 12 bases left between them. Germline V lookup: CDR1 SGHDN, CDR2 FVKESK. The CDR3: CASSQEAYRVYNEQFF. CDR3 in DNA: TGTGCCAGCAGCCAAGAGGCCTACAGAGTCTACAATGAGCAGTTCTTC.

This clone was observed a few times. This chain links TRBV2 with TRBJ2-2; 12 bases are a match to TRBD2. Germline trimming cut 6 bases from V and 5 bases from J; bases unmatched to any gene: 4. Per the germline V gene, CDR1 is SNHLY and CDR2 is FYNNEI. The CDR3 totals 15 residues. CDR3 nucleotides: TGTGCCAGCAGCCTGACTAGCGGGAGTACCGGGGAGCTGTTTTTT. Protein sequence: CASSLTSGSTGELFF.

This clone was recorded only once. The V gene is TRBV9, the J gene TRBJ2-1; 9 nucleotides align to TRBD2. The V and J ends lost 2 bases and 7 bases, in that order; junction bases with no gene match: 4. CDR3 length equals 14 residues. Per germline, CDR1 SGDLS and CDR2 YYNGEE. The CDR3 DNA reads as TGTGCCAGCAGCGTCGGACTAGCGCAAAATGAGCAGTTCTTC. Its translation: CASSVGLAQNEQFF.

The chain links TRBV7-8 to TRBJ1-3, with D possibly being TRBD1 (6 bases). Germline-derived CDR1 and CDR2 are SGHVS and FQNEAQ. V was cut by 3 bases and J by 1 base, with 13 bases left in between. The CDR3 has 16 amino acids. Here the CDR3 reads CASSFSLQGSGNTIYF. The CDR3 DNA is TGTGCCAGCAGCTTTTCCCTCCAGGGGTCTGGAAACACCATATATTTT.

The chain has TRBV28 and TRBJ2-1; the match to TRBD2 covers 7 bases. Germline V gene data show CDR1 as MDHEN and CDR2 as SYDVKM. The V gene end was trimmed by 4 bases and the J gene end by 4 bases; junction bases not matched to a gene: 7. This CDR3 comprises 15 residues. CDR3 residues: CASSSSGESYNEQFF. As DNA, the CDR3 is TGTGCCAGCAGTTCTAGCGGAGAGAGTTACAATGAGCAGTTCTTC.

This chain uses TRBV9 with TRBJ2-2; perhaps TRBD2 as D (6 bases). The length of the CDR3 is 15 residues. The germline V and J ends were trimmed by 4 bases and 0 bases, with 10 bases remaining between them. CDR1 and CDR2 from the germline V gene are SGDLS and YYNGEE. The CDR3 sequence: CASSIGDSNTGELFF. Written as DNA, the CDR3 is TGTGCCAGCAGCATAGGGGACTCGAACACCGGGGAGCTGTTTTTT.

This clone was seen a handful of times. The chain has TRBV19 and TRBJ2-5; 10 bases fit TRBD2. Germline V lookup: CDR1 LNHDA, CDR2 SQIVND (reference sequence). The CDR3 sequence is 15 residues long. The J segment lost 5 bases and the V segment lost 3 bases, leaving 6 bases of the junction unmatched. DNA of the CDR3: TGTGCCAGTAGTATTAAAACTAGCGGGGCGGAGACCCAGTACTTC. Its protein product is CASSIKTSGAETQYF.

The chain joins TRBV19 to TRBJ2-7; 12 bases are shared with TRBD2. The junction had 2 bases not matched to a gene; V was cut back by 2 bases and J by 3 bases. This CDR3 region has 15 residues. The germline gives CDR1 LNHDA, CDR2 SQIVND (reference sequence). This CDR3 reads CASSILAGGGYEQYF. The CDR3, as DNA: TGTGCCAGTAGTATACTAGCGGGAGGGGGCTACGAGCAGTACTTC.